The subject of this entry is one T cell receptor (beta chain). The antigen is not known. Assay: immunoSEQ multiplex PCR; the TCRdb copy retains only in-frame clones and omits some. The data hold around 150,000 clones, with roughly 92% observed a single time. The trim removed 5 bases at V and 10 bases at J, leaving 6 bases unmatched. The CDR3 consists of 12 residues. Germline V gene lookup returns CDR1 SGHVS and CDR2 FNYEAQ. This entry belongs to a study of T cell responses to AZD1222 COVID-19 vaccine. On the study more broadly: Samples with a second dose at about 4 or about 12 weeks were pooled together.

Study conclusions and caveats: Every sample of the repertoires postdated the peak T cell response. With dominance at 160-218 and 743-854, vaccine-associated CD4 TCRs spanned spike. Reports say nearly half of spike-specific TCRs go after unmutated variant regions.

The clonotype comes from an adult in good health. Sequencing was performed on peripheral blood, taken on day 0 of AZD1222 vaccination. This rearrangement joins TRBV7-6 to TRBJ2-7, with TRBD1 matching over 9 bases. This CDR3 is CASSEDRGDQYF. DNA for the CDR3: TGTGCCAGCAGCGAAGACAGGGGGGATCAGTACTTC.